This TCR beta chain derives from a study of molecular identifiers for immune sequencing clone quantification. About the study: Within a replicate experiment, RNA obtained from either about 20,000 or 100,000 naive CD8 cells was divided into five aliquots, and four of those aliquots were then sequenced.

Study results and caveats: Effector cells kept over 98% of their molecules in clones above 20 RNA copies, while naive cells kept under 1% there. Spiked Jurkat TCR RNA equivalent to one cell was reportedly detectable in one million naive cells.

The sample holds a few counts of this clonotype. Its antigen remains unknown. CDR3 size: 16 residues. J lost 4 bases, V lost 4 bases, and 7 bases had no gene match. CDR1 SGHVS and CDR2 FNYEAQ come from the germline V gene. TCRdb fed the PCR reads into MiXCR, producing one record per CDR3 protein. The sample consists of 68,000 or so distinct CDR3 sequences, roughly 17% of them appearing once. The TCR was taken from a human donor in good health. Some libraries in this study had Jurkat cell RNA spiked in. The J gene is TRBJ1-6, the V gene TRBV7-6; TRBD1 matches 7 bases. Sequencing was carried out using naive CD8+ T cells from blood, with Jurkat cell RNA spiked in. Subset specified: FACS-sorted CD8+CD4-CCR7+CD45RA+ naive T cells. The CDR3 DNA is TGTGCCAGCAGCTCCGCTCAGACAGGGTATAATTCACCCCTCCACTTT. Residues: CASSSAQTGYNSPLHF. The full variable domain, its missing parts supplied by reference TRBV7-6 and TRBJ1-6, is GAGVSQSPRYKVTKRGQDVALRCDPISGHVSLYWYRQALGQGPEFLTYFNYEAQQDKSGLPNDRFSAERPEGSISTLTIQRTEQRDSAMYRCASSSAQTGYNSPLHFGNGTRLTVT.